This T cell receptor (beta chain) was observed in a study of blood T cell repertoires in COVID-19. Study-level information: Sites in the United States, Italy and Spain provided acute and convalescent COVID-19 samples.

Only one count was recorded for this clone. Method: immunoSEQ multiplex PCR; TCRdb's copy keeps in-frame clones and lacks some. The data hold approximately 240,000 clones, with nearly 90% observed a single time. Material: peripheral blood. The TCR sequence derives from a woman younger than 35 who had recovered from COVID-19.

Here the CDR3 reads CASSRGAQAGNQETQYF. The CDR3 DNA reads TGTGCCAGCAGCCGAGGCGCCCAAGCGGGAAACCAAGAGACCCAGTACTTC. J is TRBJ2-5 and V is TRBV3-1 (or the pseudogene TRBV3-2); 7 nucleotides align to TRBD2. Unmatched junction bases numbered 11, after V lost 4 bases and J lost 0 bases. CDR3 length: 17 amino acids. The germline V gene has CDR1 LGHDT and CDR2 YNNKEL (reference sequence).